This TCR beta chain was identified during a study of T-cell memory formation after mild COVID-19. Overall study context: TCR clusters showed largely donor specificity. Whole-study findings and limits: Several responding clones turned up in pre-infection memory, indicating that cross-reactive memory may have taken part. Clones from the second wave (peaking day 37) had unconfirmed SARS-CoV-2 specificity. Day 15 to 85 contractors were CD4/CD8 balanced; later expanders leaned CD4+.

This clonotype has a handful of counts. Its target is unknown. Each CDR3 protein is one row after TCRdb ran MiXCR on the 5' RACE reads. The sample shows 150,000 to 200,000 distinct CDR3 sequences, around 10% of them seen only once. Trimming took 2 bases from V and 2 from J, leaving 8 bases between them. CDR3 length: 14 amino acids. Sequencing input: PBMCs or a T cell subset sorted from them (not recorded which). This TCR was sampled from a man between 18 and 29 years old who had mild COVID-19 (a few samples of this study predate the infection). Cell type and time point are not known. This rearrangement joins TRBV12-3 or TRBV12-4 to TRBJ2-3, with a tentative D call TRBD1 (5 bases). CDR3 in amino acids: CASSLRGFTDTQYF. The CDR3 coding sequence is TGTGCCAGCAGTTTAAGGGGTTTCACAGATACGCAGTATTTT.